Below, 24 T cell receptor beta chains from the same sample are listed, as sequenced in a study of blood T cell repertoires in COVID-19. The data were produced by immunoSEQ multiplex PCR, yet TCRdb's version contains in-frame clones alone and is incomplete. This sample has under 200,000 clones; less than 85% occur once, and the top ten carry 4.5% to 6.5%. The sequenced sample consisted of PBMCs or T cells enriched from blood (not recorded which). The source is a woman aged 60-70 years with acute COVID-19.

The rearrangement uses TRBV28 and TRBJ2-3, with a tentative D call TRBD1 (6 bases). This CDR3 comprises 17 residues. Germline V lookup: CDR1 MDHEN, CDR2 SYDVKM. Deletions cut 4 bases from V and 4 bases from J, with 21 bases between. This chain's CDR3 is CASSSPADRLSSDTQYF. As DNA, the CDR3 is TGTGCCAGCAGTTCCCCGGCCGACAGGTTATCATCAGATACGCAGTATTTT.

CDR3 protein: CASSLGGSGTYEQYF. CDR3 nucleotide sequence: TGTGCCAGCAGCCTGGGCGGGAGCGGAACCTACGAGCAGTACTTC. This sequence joins TRBV6-2 or TRBV6-3 and TRBJ2-7; TRBD2 agrees at 7 bases. CDR3 length: 15 amino acids. Germline CDR1 MNHEY, CDR2 SVGEGT. The trim removed 6 bases at V and 2 bases at J, leaving 10 bases unmatched.

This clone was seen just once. The CDR3 protein is CASSADGYGYTF. The CDR3 nucleotides are TGTGCCAGCAGCGCAGATGGCTATGGCTACACCTTC. The chain combines TRBV7-9 with TRBJ1-2; D ambiguous. Germline V lookup: CDR1 SEHNR, CDR2 FQNEAQ (reference sequence). Trimming left V 5 bases short and J 4 bases short, with 8 bases between. This CDR3 is built from 12 residues.

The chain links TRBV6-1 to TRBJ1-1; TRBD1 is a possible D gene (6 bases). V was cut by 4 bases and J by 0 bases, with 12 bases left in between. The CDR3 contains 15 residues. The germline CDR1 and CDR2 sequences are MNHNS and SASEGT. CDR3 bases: TGTGCCAGCAGTGCCTCAGGGGCCCTGAACACTGAAGCTTTCTTT. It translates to CASSASGALNTEAFF.

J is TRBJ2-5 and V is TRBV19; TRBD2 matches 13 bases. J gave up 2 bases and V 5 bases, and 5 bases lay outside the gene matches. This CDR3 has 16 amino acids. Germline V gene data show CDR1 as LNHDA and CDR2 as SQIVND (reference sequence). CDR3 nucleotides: TGTGCCAGTAGTTTTCGGACTAGCGGGGGACAAGAGACCCAGTACTTC. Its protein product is CASSFRTSGGQETQYF.

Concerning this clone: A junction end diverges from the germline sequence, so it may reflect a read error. CDR3 nucleotide sequence: TGTGCCAGCAGCCGCGGGACTAGTCGGAGCTTC. Translation: CASSRGTSRSF. The chain recombines TRBV3-1 (or the pseudogene TRBV3-2) with TRBJ2-7; TRBD2 agrees at 8 bases. The CDR3 is 11 amino acids. Germline-derived CDR1 and CDR2 are LGHDT and YNNKEL (reference sequence).

CDR3 nucleotides: TGTGCCACCCAAGGGACAGTTTCCAATAGCAATCAGCCCCAGCATTTT. Its protein product is CATQGTVSNSNQPQHF. The V call is TRBV10-3, the J call TRBJ1-5; 7 bases are a match to TRBD1. Germline assignment: CDR1 ENHRY and CDR2 SYGVKD. The CDR3 sequence is 16 residues long. Germline trimming cut 10 bases from V and 0 bases from J; bases unmatched to any gene: 12.

CDR3 amino acids: CASSPRKGTGFHEQYF. DNA of the CDR3: TGTGCCAGCAGCCCCCGTAAGGGGACAGGGTTCCACGAGCAGTACTTC. The rearrangement links TRBV7-6 to TRBJ2-7; 9 bases align to TRBD1. There are 16 residues in the CDR3. With 5 bases clipped from V and 5 bases from J, the junction kept 13 bases outside the gene matches. Germline CDR1 and CDR2: SGHVS and FNYEAQ.

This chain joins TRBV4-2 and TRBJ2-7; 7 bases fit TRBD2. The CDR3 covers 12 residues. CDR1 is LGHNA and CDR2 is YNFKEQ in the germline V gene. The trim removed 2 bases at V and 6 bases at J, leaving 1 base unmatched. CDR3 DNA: TGTGCCAGCAGCCAACCGGGGGGCGAGCAGTACTTC. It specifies CASSQPGGEQYF.

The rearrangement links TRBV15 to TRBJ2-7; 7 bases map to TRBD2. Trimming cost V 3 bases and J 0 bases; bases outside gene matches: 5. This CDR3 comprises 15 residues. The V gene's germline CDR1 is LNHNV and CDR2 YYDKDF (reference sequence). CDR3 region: CATSSSPSGSYEQYF. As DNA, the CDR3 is TGTGCCACCAGCAGCTCCCCTAGCGGCTCCTACGAGCAGTACTTC.

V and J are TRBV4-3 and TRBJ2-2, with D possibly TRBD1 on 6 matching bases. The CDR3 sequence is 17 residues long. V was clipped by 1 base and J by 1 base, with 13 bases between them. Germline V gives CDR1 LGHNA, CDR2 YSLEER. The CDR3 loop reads CASSQAWGHLNTGELFF. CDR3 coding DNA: TGCGCCAGCAGCCAAGCATGGGGACACCTGAACACCGGGGAGCTGTTTTTT.

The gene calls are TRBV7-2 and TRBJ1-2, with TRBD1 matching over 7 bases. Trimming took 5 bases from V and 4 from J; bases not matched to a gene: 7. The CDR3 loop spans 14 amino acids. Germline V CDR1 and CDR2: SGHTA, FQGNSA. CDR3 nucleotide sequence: TGTGCCAGCAGCCCGAGACAGGGTATCTATGGCTACACCTTC. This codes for CASSPRQGIYGYTF. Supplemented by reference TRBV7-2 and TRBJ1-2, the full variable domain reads GAGVSQSPSNKVTEKGKDVELRCDPISGHTALYWYRQSLGQGLEFLIYFQGNSAPDKSGLPSDRFSAERTGGSVSTLTIQRTQQEDSAVYLCASSPRQGIYGYTFGSGTRLTVV.

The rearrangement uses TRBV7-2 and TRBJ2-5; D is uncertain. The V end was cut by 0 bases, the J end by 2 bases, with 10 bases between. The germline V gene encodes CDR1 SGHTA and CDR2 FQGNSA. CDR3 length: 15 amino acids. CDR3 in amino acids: CASSLASQTQETQYF. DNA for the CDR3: TGTGCCAGCAGCTTAGCTTCACAGACACAAGAGACCCAGTACTTC.

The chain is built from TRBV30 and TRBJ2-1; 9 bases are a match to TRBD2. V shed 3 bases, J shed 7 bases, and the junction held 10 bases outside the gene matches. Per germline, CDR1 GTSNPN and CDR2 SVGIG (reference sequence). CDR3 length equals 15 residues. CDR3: CAWRISTSGVNEQFF. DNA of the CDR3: TGTGCCTGGAGGATCTCGACTAGCGGCGTAAATGAGCAGTTCTTC.

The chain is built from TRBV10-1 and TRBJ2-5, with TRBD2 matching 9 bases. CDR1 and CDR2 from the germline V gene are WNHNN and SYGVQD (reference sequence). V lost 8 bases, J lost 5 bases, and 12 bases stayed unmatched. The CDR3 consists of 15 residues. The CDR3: CASGEASGAGETQYF. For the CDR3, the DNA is TGCGCCAGCGGGGAGGCTAGCGGGGCGGGGGAGACCCAGTACTTC.

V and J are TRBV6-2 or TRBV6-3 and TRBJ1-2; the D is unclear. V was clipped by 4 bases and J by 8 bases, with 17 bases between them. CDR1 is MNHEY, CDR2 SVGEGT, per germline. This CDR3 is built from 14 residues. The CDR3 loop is CASSSPGALRGYTF. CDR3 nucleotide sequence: TGTGCCAGCAGTTCCCCCGGTGCTCTGCGGGGCTACACCTTC.

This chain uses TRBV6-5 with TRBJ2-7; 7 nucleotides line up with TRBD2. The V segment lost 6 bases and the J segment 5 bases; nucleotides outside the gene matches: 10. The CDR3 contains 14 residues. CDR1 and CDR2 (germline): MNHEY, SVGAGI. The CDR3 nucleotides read TGTGCCAGCAGCTCAGCAGGGAGGGGCGACGAGCAGTACTTC. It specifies CASSSAGRGDEQYF.

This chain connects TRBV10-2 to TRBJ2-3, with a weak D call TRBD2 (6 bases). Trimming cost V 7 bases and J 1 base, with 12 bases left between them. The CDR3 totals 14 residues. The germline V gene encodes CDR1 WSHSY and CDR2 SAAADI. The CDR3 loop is CASKRGGGTDTQYF. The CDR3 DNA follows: TGCGCCAGCAAACGGGGAGGCGGCACAGATACGCAGTATTTT.

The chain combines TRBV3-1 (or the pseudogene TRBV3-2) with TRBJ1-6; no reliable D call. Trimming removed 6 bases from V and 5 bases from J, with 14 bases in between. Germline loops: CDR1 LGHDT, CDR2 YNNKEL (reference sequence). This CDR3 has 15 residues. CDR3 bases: TGTGCCAGCAGTGACCCGGGAGTACATAATTCACCCCTCCACTTT. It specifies CASSDPGVHNSPLHF.

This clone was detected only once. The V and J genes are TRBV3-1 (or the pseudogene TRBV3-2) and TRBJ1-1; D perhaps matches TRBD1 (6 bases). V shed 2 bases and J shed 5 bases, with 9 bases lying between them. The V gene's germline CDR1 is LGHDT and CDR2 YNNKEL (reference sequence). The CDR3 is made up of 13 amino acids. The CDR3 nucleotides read TGTGCCAGCAGCCAACGGGGACAAACTGAAGCTTTCTTT. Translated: CASSQRGQTEAFF.

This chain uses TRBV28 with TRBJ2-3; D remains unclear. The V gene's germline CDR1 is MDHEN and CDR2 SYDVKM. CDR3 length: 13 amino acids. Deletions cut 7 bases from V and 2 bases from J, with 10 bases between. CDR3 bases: TGTGCCAGCACGTTCCGTAACACAGATACGCAGTATTTT. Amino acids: CASTFRNTDTQYF.

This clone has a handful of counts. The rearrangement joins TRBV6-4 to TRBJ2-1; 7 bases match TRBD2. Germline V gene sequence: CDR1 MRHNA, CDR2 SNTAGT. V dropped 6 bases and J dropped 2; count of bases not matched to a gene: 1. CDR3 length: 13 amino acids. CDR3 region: CASRGGTYNEQFF. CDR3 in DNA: TGTGCCAGCAGGGGAGGGACCTACAATGAGCAGTTCTTC.

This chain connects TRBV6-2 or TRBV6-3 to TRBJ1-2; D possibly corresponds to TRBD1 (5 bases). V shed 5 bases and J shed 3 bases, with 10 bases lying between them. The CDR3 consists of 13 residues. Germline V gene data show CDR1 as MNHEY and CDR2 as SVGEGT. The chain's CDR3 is CASSQGGDYGYTF. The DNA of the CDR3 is TGTGCCAGCAGTCAGGGAGGGGACTATGGCTACACCTTC.

CDR3 DNA: TGTGCCAGCAGCAAAGCGCTGGACAGGGATAATTCACCCCTCCACTTT. As protein: CASSKALDRDNSPLHF. V usage is TRBV21-1 and J usage is TRBJ1-6; the D call of TRBD1 is as the table states it, not checked on the DNA. TRBV21-1 is assigned pseudogene status. The CDR3 is 16 residues long.